This is a list of T cell receptor beta chains from one sample in a study of identical twins. TCRdb redid the calling of the 5' RACE reads with MiXCR, one entry per CDR3 protein. In the table there are 1.5 million to 2 million distinct CDR3 sequences, more than 30% of which are singletons. The sequenced sample consisted of cord blood. These receptors originate from a newborn girl in good health. CDR3s include the opening cysteine and the closing phenylalanine or tryptophan. D genes are given only for firm matches. Clone size, where shown, is once, few, many, or a class for clones that have expanded.

NA	TRBD1	TRBV5-8	TRBJ1-6	CASSHTDRARSSYNSPLHF	TGTGCCAGCAGTCATACCGACAGGGCGAGGAGCTCCTATAATTCACCCCTCCACTTT
NA	NA	TRBV6-5	TRBJ2-1	CASSYAYEQFF	TGTGCCAGCAGTTATGCCTACGAGCAGTTCTTC
few	NA	TRBV6-1	TRBJ2-1	CASSRRGQNLLQNNEQFF	TGTGCCAGCAGTCGGAGAGGACAGAACCTGCTCCAAAACAATGAGCAGTTCTTC
NA	TRBD2	TRBV5-1	TRBJ2-1	CASSLTGGGMLNEQFF	TGCGCCAGCAGCTTGACCGGGGGGGGAATGTTAAATGAGCAGTTCTTC
NA	TRBD2	TRBV6-2/TRBV6-3	TRBJ2-1	CASSYAGAYNEQFF	TGTGCCAGCAGTTACGCGGGAGCCTACAATGAGCAGTTCTTC
few	TRBD2	TRBV27	TRBJ2-1	CASSLSTSGGPSYNEQFF	TGTGCCAGCAGTTTATCGACTAGCGGGGGCCCCTCCTACAATGAGCAGTTCTTC
NA	TRBD2	TRBV4-1	TRBJ2-4	CASSQGFRGVGIQYF	TGCGCCAGCAGCCAAGGCTTTCGGGGGGTGGGCATTCAGTACTTC
many	NA	TRBV12-3/TRBV12-4	TRBJ1-5	CASSLTVNQPQHF	TGTGCCAGCAGTTTGACAGTCAATCAGCCCCAGCATTTT
NA	TRBD1	TRBV3-1	TRBJ2-1	CASSQVVDRGPDNEQFF	TGTGCCAGCAGCCAAGTGGTAGACAGGGGGCCTGACAATGAGCAGTTCTTC
NA	TRBD2	TRBV5-1	TRBJ2-3	CASSASTGGSTDTQYF	TGCGCCAGCAGCGCCTCAACGGGGGGAAGTACAGATACGCAGTATTTT
NA	TRBD2	TRBV7-2	TRBJ2-5	CASSPGTSGRALQRETQYF	TGTGCCAGCAGCCCCGGGACTAGCGGGAGGGCCCTCCAAAGGGAGACCCAGTACTTC
NA	NA	TRBV15	TRBJ2-5	CATSREAYQETQYF	TGTGCCACCAGCAGAGAGGCGTACCAAGAGACCCAGTACTTC
NA	TRBD1	TRBV20-1	TRBJ2-7	CSATHPGQGGNEQYF	TGCAGTGCCACTCATCCGGGACAGGGAGGCAATGAGCAGTACTTC
few	NA	TRBV4-1	TRBJ1-5	CASSQPTEEPQHF	TGCGCCAGCAGCCAACCCACGGAGGAGCCCCAGCATTTT
NA	NA	TRBV7-6	TRBJ2-7	CASSLAVFSGEQYF	TGTGCCAGCAGCTTAGCCGTTTTTAGTGGCGAGCAGTACTTC
few	TRBD2	TRBV12-3/TRBV12-4	TRBJ2-1	CASSLESGLASINEQFF	TGTGCCAGCAGTTTAGAATCAGGACTAGCGAGCATCAATGAGCAGTTCTTC
NA	NA	TRBV5-5	TRBJ2-3	CASSFRVSGDTQYF	TGTGCCAGCAGCTTCCGGGTCTCAGGAGATACGCAGTATTTT
few	NA	TRBV28	TRBJ2-7	CASSFPPRYEQYF	TGTGCCAGCAGTTTCCCCCCTCGGTACGAGCAGTACTTC
many	NA	TRBV28	TRBJ1-2	CASSLINYGYTF	TGTGCCAGCAGCTTAATAAACTATGGCTACACCTTC
NA	NA	TRBV28	TRBJ1-6	CASRAENSPLHF	TGTGCCAGCAGGGCGGAAAATTCACCCCTCCACTTT
NA	NA	TRBV29-1	TRBJ1-1	CSVEGSLNTEAFF	TGCAGCGTTGAAGGATCCCTGAACACTGAAGCTTTCTTT
many	NA	TRBV12-3/TRBV12-4	TRBJ1-2	CASSLWHYGYTF	TGTGCCAGCAGTTTATGGCACTATGGCTACACCTTC
NA	TRBD1	TRBV3-1	TRBJ2-5	CASSRMVPGGGAGQETQYF	TGTGCCAGCAGCCGAATGGTCCCAGGGGGCGGAGCAGGCCAAGAGACCCAGTACTTC
many	NA	TRBV11-2	TRBJ2-3	CASSLVLGMQYF	TGTGCCAGCAGCTTAGTTCTGGGAATGCAGTATTTT
NA	TRBD2	TRBV15	TRBJ2-2	CATSVGLGNTGELFF	TGTGCCACCAGCGTAGGACTAGGGAACACCGGGGAGCTGTTTTTT
NA	TRBD1	TRBV6-1	TRBJ2-7	CASSELPGTVSYEQYF	TGTGCCAGCAGTGAATTACCCGGGACAGTCTCCTACGAGCAGTACTTC
NA	NA	TRBV7-2	TRBJ2-3	CASSLTGGGTHTQYF	TGTGCCAGCAGCTTAACAGGGGGGGGCACACATACGCAGTATTTT
NA	TRBD1	TRBV4-2	TRBJ1-2	CASSQDGTGGYGYTF	TGTGCCAGCAGCCAAGACGGGACAGGGGGCTATGGCTACACCTTC
NA	NA	TRBV7-2	TRBJ1-4	CASSPQHSSNEKLFF	TGTGCCAGCAGCCCCCAACACTCCAGTAATGAAAAACTGTTTTTT
NA	NA	TRBV6-2/TRBV6-3	TRBJ2-1	CASSRETGWVYNEQFF	TGTGCCAGCAGCCGGGAAACAGGGTGGGTCTACAATGAGCAGTTCTTC
NA	TRBD2	TRBV10-3	TRBJ2-3	CAISERLALTDTQYF	TGTGCCATCAGTGAAAGACTAGCCCTCACAGATACGCAGTATTTT
NA	TRBD2	TRBV9	TRBJ2-7	CASSVGLAVSSYEQYF	TGTGCCAGCAGCGTAGGCCTAGCGGTCAGCTCCTACGAGCAGTACTTC
many	TRBD1	TRBV27	TRBJ2-1	CASSLRGTDEQFF	TGTGCCAGCAGTTTAAGAGGGACAGATGAGCAGTTCTTC
few	TRBD2	TRBV10-3	TRBJ2-3	CAASSGRNSDTQYF	TGTGCCGCTTCTAGCGGGAGAAACTCAGATACGCAGTATTTT
NA	TRBD2	TRBV4-2	TRBJ2-7	CASSLLLAGYNEQYF	TGTGCCAGCAGCCTCTTACTAGCGGGGTACAATGAGCAGTACTTC
few	NA	TRBV4-1	TRBJ2-7	CASSLLLDREGRNEQYF	TGCGCCAGCAGCCTTTTACTCGACAGGGAGGGTAGGAACGAGCAGTACTTC
NA	TRBD1	TRBV20-1	TRBJ1-6	CSARRTGGEYNSPLHF	TGCAGTGCTAGAAGGACAGGGGGCGAATATAATTCACCCCTCCACTTT
NA	TRBD2	TRBV28	TRBJ2-3	CASSSSGSPPDTQYF	TGTGCCAGCAGTTCTAGCGGGAGCCCTCCAGATACGCAGTATTTT
many	TRBD2	TRBV9	TRBJ2-7	CASSLSGPTYEQYF	TGTGCCAGCAGCCTTAGCGGGCCTACTTACGAGCAGTACTTC
NA	NA	TRBV27	TRBJ2-7	CASSPKGPHYEQYF	TGTGCCAGCAGCCCAAAGGGGCCGCACTACGAGCAGTACTTC